The entry below gives a single T cell receptor (beta chain) sequence along with its context. What it binds is unknown. This sample was included in a study of immune evolution from preneoplasia to lung adenocarcinoma. The study's findings and limits: T cell clonality was higher in KRAS-mutant than EGFR-mutant or wild-type nodules.

TCRdb's copy holds only in-frame clones and misses some; the assay was immunoSEQ multiplex PCR. The sample lists 6,000 to 8,500 clones; about four fifths were seen once. Germline loops: CDR1 LGHNA, CDR2 YSLEER. This CDR3 spans 16 amino acids. V was trimmed by 0 bases and J by 3 bases, leaving 11 bases between them. The clonotype comes from a person aged 70 to 79 with lung adenocarcinoma. The chain links TRBV4-3 to TRBJ2-2; D unclear. Sequenced: FFPE minimally invasive lung adenocarcinoma tissue. The CDR3 DNA reads as TGCGCCAGCAGCCAAGAACAAAATAAGGACACCGGGGAGCTGTTTTTT. Translation: CASSQEQNKDTGELFF.